These 5 T cell receptor beta chains originate from one sample sequenced in a study of beta chain features in type 1 diabetes. Expressed TCRB transcripts were sequenced, since all the RNA that had been isolated was reverse transcribed. Some clones are missing from TCRdb's copy, which holds only in-frame ones; the method was immunoSEQ multiplex PCR. The table shows approximately 100,000 clones, with 40% occurring only once. Specimen: stem cell memory CD4+ T cells from blood. Receptors originate from a woman aged 18-35 years in good health.

This clone was detected a few times. The genes are TRBV4-1 and TRBJ1-1, with D maybe TRBD1 (6 bases). The germline V gene encodes CDR1 MGHRA and CDR2 YSYEKL. This CDR3 has 15 residues. Trimming cost V 1 base and J 3 bases, with 12 bases left between them. Here the CDR3 reads CASSQGGGWDTEAFF. The CDR3 DNA sequence: TGCGCCAGCAGCCAAGGGGGGGGCTGGGACACTGAAGCTTTCTTT.

This clone showed up just a few times. V gene TRBV7-8 combines with J gene TRBJ2-7; 8 bases fit TRBD2. The CDR3 covers 15 residues. With 5 bases clipped from V and 0 bases from J, the junction kept 6 bases outside the gene matches. Germline V gene data show CDR1 as SGHVS and CDR2 as FQNEAQ. The CDR3 sequence is CASSPRGGRSYEQYF. The DNA for the CDR3 is TGTGCCAGCAGCCCCCGGGGGGGACGCTCCTACGAGCAGTACTTC.

The chain uses TRBV19 and TRBJ2-1; D possibly corresponds to TRBD1 (7 bases). Germline V gives CDR1 LNHDA, CDR2 SQIVND (reference sequence). This CDR3 has 16 amino acids. V was clipped by 0 bases and J by 7 bases, with 16 bases between them. The CDR3 bases are TGTGCCAGTAGTATAGAGGTTGGGGGGACAGCAAATGAGCAGTTCTTC. Its translation: CASSIEVGGTANEQFF.

This clone was picked up a small number of times. The chain joins TRBV28 to TRBJ1-5, with no clear D. The V end was cut by 3 bases, the J end by 5 bases, with 14 bases between. Germline V gene data show CDR1 as MDHEN and CDR2 as SYDVKM. This CDR3 is built from 15 residues. The CDR3 region has the DNA TGTGCCAGCAGTTTTATATCGCTAACCCATCAGCCCCAGCATTTT. As protein: CASSFISLTHQPQHF.

This clone was picked up many times. The genes are TRBV30 and TRBJ2-1, with TRBD2 matching over 9 bases. CDR1 and CDR2 (germline): GTSNPN, SVGIG (reference sequence). The CDR3 totals 14 residues. Unmatched junction bases numbered 8, after V lost 4 bases and J lost 7 bases. The CDR3 is CAWTAGGPRNEQFF. As DNA, the CDR3 is TGTGCCTGGACGGCGGGAGGGCCCAGGAATGAGCAGTTCTTC.